One sample yielded the 31 T cell receptor beta chains listed below, sequenced in a study of CD8 T cells in ankylosing spondylitis. General study results and limits: Seven to nine highly homologous variants made up a TCR beta motif that seemed to typify ankylosing spondylitis blood.

No antigen has been assigned to these receptors. TCRdb itself ran the 5' RACE reads through MiXCR, one entry per CDR3 protein. Among some 400,000 distinct CDR3 sequences, 20% to 25% were seen once, and the ten largest hold about 16%. The sample consisted of blood, either unsorted or a sorted T cell fraction (not recorded which). Receptor source: a male donor with ankylosing spondylitis.

This clonotype was seen a few times. The rearrangement links TRBV10-2 to TRBJ2-7, with 8 bases that match TRBD2. Germline CDR1 is WSHSY and CDR2 is SAAADI. This CDR3 has 14 residues. V gave up 2 bases and J gave up 0 bases; unmatched junction bases: 0. The chain's CDR3 is CASSEREGSYEQYF. The CDR3 DNA reads as TGCGCCAGCAGTGAGCGGGAGGGCTCCTACGAGCAGTACTTC.

This clonotype was seen a few times. The chain carries TRBV6-5 and TRBJ2-1; no definite D call. V shed 0 bases and J shed 0 bases, with 6 bases lying between them. The length of the CDR3 is 15 residues. CDR1 and CDR2 (germline): MNHEY, SVGAGI. In nucleotides, the CDR3 is TGTGCCAGCAGTTACTCACGGAGCTCCTACAATGAGCAGTTCTTC. Translation gives CASSYSRSSYNEQFF.

In its sample, this clonotype was seen a few times. DNA for the CDR3: TGCAGTGCTAGAGTCGGGACTAGAAGTTCCTACAATGAGCAGTTCTTC. Encoded protein: CSARVGTRSSYNEQFF. This sequence joins TRBV20-1 and TRBJ2-1; 8 positions agree with TRBD2. V was pared by 1 base and J by 1 base, with 6 bases of the junction left unmatched. Germline CDR1 is DFQATT and CDR2 is SNEGSKA (reference sequence). CDR3 size: 16 residues.

The genes are TRBV10-3 and TRBJ2-7; 7 positions match TRBD1. This CDR3 is 12 amino acids long. The germline gives CDR1 ENHRY, CDR2 SYGVKD. After removal of 10 bases from V and 3 bases from J, the junction contained 6 bases not matched to a gene. The CDR3 reads CATADRSYEQYF. CDR3 DNA: TGTGCCACTGCGGACAGGAGCTACGAGCAGTACTTC.

This clonotype was seen just once. This rearrangement joins TRBV4-2 to TRBJ2-1; 7 bases agree with TRBD2. Germline V gene data show CDR1 as LGHNA and CDR2 as YNFKEQ. Trimming cost V 0 bases and J 3 bases; bases outside gene matches: 11. This CDR3 contains 18 residues. Here the CDR3 reads CASSQDLGGSSFYNEQFF. DNA for the CDR3: TGTGCCAGCAGCCAAGATCTAGGCGGGAGCAGCTTCTACAATGAGCAGTTCTTC.

This clonotype was seen only a few times. This chain joins TRBV7-3 and TRBJ2-1, with D perhaps matching TRBD1 (5 bases). The CDR3 length is 14 residues. CDR1 and CDR2 from the germline V gene are SGHTA and FQGTGA. V was pared by 2 bases and J by 4 bases, with 9 bases between. For the CDR3, the DNA is TGTGCCAGCAGCTTAGACAGTGCTTACAATGAGCAGTTCTTC. Encoded protein: CASSLDSAYNEQFF.

The chain recombines TRBV9 with TRBJ2-1; 11 bases match TRBD1. This CDR3 comprises 16 residues. The ends lost 4 bases at V and 8 bases at J; junction bases unmatched: 11. Germline CDR1 SGDLS, CDR2 YYNGEE. The CDR3 protein is CASSPIGGQGGDEQFF. The CDR3 DNA is TGTGCCAGCAGCCCTATTGGGGGACAGGGGGGCGATGAGCAGTTCTTC.

In this sample, this clonotype turned up a few times. The rearrangement links TRBV5-1 to TRBJ2-2; 10 bases are shared with TRBD1. The CDR3 extends over 14 amino acids. V dropped 2 bases and J dropped 9; count of bases not matched to a gene: 4. In germline, CDR1 is SGHRS, CDR2 YFSETQ. The CDR3 loop reads CASSFGQGVRELFF. CDR3 nucleotide sequence: TGCGCCAGCAGCTTTGGACAGGGGGTCCGGGAGCTGTTTTTT.

This clonotype was picked up a small number of times. The V gene is TRBV18, the J gene TRBJ2-7, with 8 bases lining up with TRBD1. Germline CDR1 and CDR2: KGHSH and LQKENI. The trim removed 6 bases at V and 6 bases at J, leaving 10 bases unmatched. The CDR3 loop spans 14 amino acids. This CDR3 is CASSPTGQGAEQYF. CDR3 nucleotides: TGTGCCAGCTCCCCAACCGGACAGGGTGCCGAGCAGTACTTC. Drawing the rest from reference TRBV18 and TRBJ2-7, the complete variable domain is NAGVMQNPRHLVRRRGQEARLRCSPMKGHSHVYWYRQLPEEGLKFMVYLQKENIIDESGMPKERFSAEFPKEGPSILRIQQVVRGDSAAYFCASSPTGQGAEQYFGPGTRLTVT.

This clonotype occurred a few times. The V gene is TRBV4-1, the J gene TRBJ2-7, with 9 bases fitting TRBD1. This CDR3 spans 15 amino acids. With V trimmed by 2 bases and J by 3 bases, 5 bases remained unmatched. Per germline, CDR1 MGHRA and CDR2 YSYEKL. The CDR3 DNA sequence: TGCGCCAGCAGCCAACGGGACAGGGTAAACTACGAGCAGTACTTC. Translated: CASSQRDRVNYEQYF.

This chain connects TRBV14 to TRBJ1-1, with D unresolved. Between the trimmed V and J ends, which lost 0 bases and 0 bases, there was a span of 11 bases. Germline lookup yields CDR1 SGHDN and CDR2 FVKESK. The CDR3 has 16 amino acids. CDR3 DNA sequence: TGTGCCAGCAGCCAAGATCGTCGCAGAATGAACACTGAAGCTTTCTTT. This translates into CASSQDRRRMNTEAFF.

This clonotype was observed at least ten times. V usage is TRBV6-2 or TRBV6-3 and J usage is TRBJ1-4; D possibly corresponds to TRBD1 (5 bases). Germline-derived CDR1 and CDR2 are MNHEY and SVGEGT. The V gene lost 6 bases and the J gene lost 1 base, with 12 bases spanning the gap. The CDR3 length is 15 residues. The CDR3 loop reads CASSATGGTNEKLFF. CDR3 nucleotides: TGTGCCAGCAGCGCCACAGGCGGAACTAATGAAAAACTGTTTTTT.

A few counts support this clonotype. This chain joins TRBV4-2 and TRBJ2-3; D is unclear. Trimming took off 0 bases at V and 4 bases at J, with 11 bases between the two ends. This CDR3 comprises 15 residues. In germline, CDR1 is LGHNA, CDR2 YNFKEQ. The CDR3 nucleotides are TGTGCCAGCAGCCAAGACTCGTGGCTAGCAGATACGCAGTATTTT. Translated: CASSQDSWLADTQYF.

The chain combines TRBV20-1 with TRBJ2-1, with D perhaps matching TRBD1 or TRBD2 (7 bases each). The CDR3 is made up of 12 amino acids. The germline gives CDR1 DFQATT, CDR2 SNEGSKA (reference sequence). Trimming shortened V by 8 bases and J by 10 bases, and 18 bases separated the two germline ends. The CDR3 DNA follows: TGCAGTACGGGGAGGGGGCTGTGGGAGCAGTTCTTC. Translated, it gives CSTGRGLWEQFF.

The gene calls are TRBV10-3 and TRBJ2-3, with 9 bases fitting TRBD1. Germline CDR1 ENHRY, CDR2 SYGVKD. V gave up 4 bases and J gave up 3 bases; unmatched junction bases: 5. There are 15 residues in the CDR3. CDR3 residues: CAISAEQGATDTQYF. CDR3 bases: TGTGCCATCAGTGCAGAACAGGGGGCGACAGATACGCAGTATTTT.

The chain joins TRBV20-1 to TRBJ2-1; D uncertain. The CDR3 contains 13 residues. CDR1 and CDR2 from the germline V gene are DFQATT and SNEGSKA (reference sequence). V dropped 4 bases and J dropped 4 bases, with 11 bases sitting between them. CDR3 bases: TGCAGTGCTATGAGGACCCTTTACAATGAGCAGTTCTTC. As protein: CSAMRTLYNEQFF.

The gene calls are TRBV9 and TRBJ2-2; D perhaps matches TRBD2 (5 bases). The CDR3 is 15 amino acids. Germline CDR1 is SGDLS and CDR2 is YYNGEE. V gave up 3 bases and J gave up 5 bases, with 14 bases separating them. The chain's CDR3 is CASSAVWEPTGELFF. DNA for the CDR3: TGTGCCAGCAGCGCCGTCTGGGAGCCTACCGGGGAGCTGTTTTTT.

The V call is TRBV11-2, the J call TRBJ2-2; perhaps TRBD2 as D (5 bases). The V and J ends lost 1 base and 8 bases respectively, with 14 bases between them. This CDR3 is 15 amino acids long. The germline CDR1 and CDR2 sequences are SGHAT and FQNNGV. The CDR3 bases are TGTGCCAGCAGCTTAGTTTGGACTGGGAGTGGGGAGCTGTTTTTT. Translation gives CASSLVWTGSGELFF.

This clonotype was seen at least ten times. The chain has TRBV6-6 and TRBJ2-1; tentatively, D is TRBD2 (5 bases). The V gene lost 2 bases and the J gene lost 8 bases, with 7 bases spanning the gap. The CDR3 contains 12 residues. From germline, CDR1 is MNHNY and CDR2 SVGAGI (reference sequence). The CDR3 loop is CASSYVGDEQFF. The CDR3, as DNA: TGTGCCAGCAGTTACGTGGGAGATGAGCAGTTCTTC.

The chain carries TRBV7-2 and TRBJ2-2, with a weak D call TRBD1 (6 bases). This CDR3 is 15 amino acids long. Trimming left V 2 bases short and J 8 bases short, with 15 bases between. In germline, CDR1 is SGHTA, CDR2 FQGNSA. The CDR3 reads CASSLLGQREGELFF. The CDR3 DNA reads TGTGCCAGCAGCTTACTGGGACAACGGGAAGGGGAGCTGTTTTTT.

The count of this clonotype is one. The rearrangement joins TRBV21-1 to TRBJ2-3; TRBD1 is the table's D call, not checked against the DNA. TRBV21-1 is an annotated pseudogene. This CDR3 spans 15 amino acids. In nucleotides, the CDR3 is TGTGCCAGCAGGACAGGGGGCAAGGGGTCAGATACGCAGTATTTT. Translating gives CASRTGGKGSDTQYF.

The chain couples TRBV4-1 to TRBJ2-5; D remains unclear. CDR1 is MGHRA and CDR2 is YSYEKL in the germline V gene. This CDR3 contains 15 residues. Trimming shortened V by 2 bases and J by 1 base, and 11 bases separated the two germline ends. The CDR3 region is CASSQLGRFQETQYF. As DNA, the CDR3 is TGCGCCAGCAGCCAACTAGGACGGTTCCAAGAGACCCAGTACTTC.

In its sample, this clonotype was seen many times. The chain has TRBV5-1 and TRBJ2-3; no clear D gene. The V and J ends lost 4 bases and 2 bases respectively, with 14 bases between them. The germline CDR1 and CDR2 sequences are SGHRS and YFSETQ. This CDR3 comprises 15 residues. The CDR3 reads CASSQRTFPTDTQYF. DNA for the CDR3: TGCGCCAGCAGCCAAAGGACCTTCCCCACAGATACGCAGTATTTT.

The table lists this clonotype with many counts. In DNA form, the CDR3 reads TGTGCCAGCATACCTCATGGGACTAGCGGAGTCTCCTACGAGCAGTACTTC. Its protein is CASIPHGTSGVSYEQYF. V usage is TRBV28 and J usage is TRBJ2-7, with TRBD2 identical over 11 bases. Germline V gives CDR1 MDHEN, CDR2 SYDVKM. The CDR3 totals 17 residues. Trimming cost V 7 bases and J 0 bases; bases outside gene matches: 11. The variable domain in full, with the rest retrieved from reference TRBV28 and TRBJ2-7, is DVKVTQSSRYLVKRTGEKVFLECVQDMDHENMFWYRQDPGLGLRLIYFSYDVKMKEKGDIPEGYSVSREKKERFSLILESASTNQTSMYLCASIPHGTSGVSYEQYFGPGTRLTVT.

This clonotype was counted a few times. CDR3 bases: TGCGCCAGCAGCGCTAAAACCCGGGACAGGGTCATCTACGAGCAGTACTTC. It is translated as CASSAKTRDRVIYEQYF. V usage is TRBV5-1 and J usage is TRBJ2-7; 9 nucleotides match TRBD1. J was trimmed by 3 bases and V by 4 bases; bases with no gene match: 14. Germline assignment: CDR1 SGHRS and CDR2 YFSETQ. The CDR3 spans 17 residues.

The sample holds many counts of this clonotype. CDR3 DNA: TGTGCCATCAGTGAGTCTGAGGGCGAGCAGTACTTC. Translated, it gives CAISESEGEQYF. This chain links TRBV10-3 with TRBJ2-7; D may be TRBD2 (5 bases). V was clipped by 0 bases and J by 6 bases, with 6 bases between them. The germline V gene has CDR1 ENHRY and CDR2 SYGVKD. This CDR3 contains 12 residues.

The genes are TRBV15 and TRBJ2-1; D remains ambiguous. Germline lookup yields CDR1 LNHNV and CDR2 YYDKDF (reference sequence). Trimming took off 4 bases at V and 8 bases at J, with 15 bases between the two ends. This CDR3 contains 14 residues. This CDR3 reads CATSKSSFRDEQFF. The CDR3 nucleotides read TGTGCCACCAGCAAATCTAGTTTTAGAGATGAGCAGTTCTTC.

The chain couples TRBV19 to TRBJ2-7, with a tentative D call TRBD2 (5 bases). The germline CDR1 and CDR2 sequences are LNHDA and SQIVND (reference sequence). V lost 4 bases and J 7 bases, leaving 14 bases between the germline ends. The length of the CDR3 is 13 residues. In DNA form, the CDR3 reads TGTGCCAGTAGTACTAGCCAACTTGAAGAGCAGTACTTC. Translation: CASSTSQLEEQYF.

This clonotype was counted a few times. The V gene is TRBV7-9, the J gene TRBJ2-2; D remains unclear. The V end lost 3 bases, the J end lost 7 bases, and 6 bases lay between the germline ends. The CDR3 totals 12 residues. The germline V gene has CDR1 SEHNR and CDR2 FQNEAQ (reference sequence). Here the CDR3 DNA reads TGTGCCAGCAGCTTGGGGATCGGGGAGCTGTTTTTT. It codes for CASSLGIGELFF.

V and J are TRBV2 and TRBJ1-1, with 7 bases fitting TRBD1. Germline lookup yields CDR1 SNHLY and CDR2 FYNNEI. The CDR3 spans 13 residues. With V trimmed by 6 bases and J by 5 bases, 6 bases remained unmatched. The CDR3 DNA is TGTGCCAGCAGCATCCGGGGACAGACTGAAGCTTTCTTT. As protein: CASSIRGQTEAFF. Using reference TRBV2 and TRBJ1-1 for the parts outside the CDR3, the full variable domain is EPEVTQTPSHQVTQMGQEVILRCVPISNHLYFYWYRQILGQKVEFLVSFYNNEISEKSEIFDDQFSVERPDGSNFTLKIRSTKLEDSAMYFCASSIRGQTEAFFGQGTRLTVV.

This clonotype was counted a few times. This chain uses TRBV20-1 with TRBJ2-3; D possibly uses TRBD1 or TRBD2 (5 bases each). V lost 3 bases, J lost 2 bases, and 6 bases lay in between. Germline-derived CDR1 and CDR2 are DFQATT and SNEGSKA (reference sequence). The CDR3 totals 12 residues. The DNA for the CDR3 is TGCAGTGCTAGGGGGACCACAGATACGCAGTATTTT. This codes for CSARGTTDTQYF.